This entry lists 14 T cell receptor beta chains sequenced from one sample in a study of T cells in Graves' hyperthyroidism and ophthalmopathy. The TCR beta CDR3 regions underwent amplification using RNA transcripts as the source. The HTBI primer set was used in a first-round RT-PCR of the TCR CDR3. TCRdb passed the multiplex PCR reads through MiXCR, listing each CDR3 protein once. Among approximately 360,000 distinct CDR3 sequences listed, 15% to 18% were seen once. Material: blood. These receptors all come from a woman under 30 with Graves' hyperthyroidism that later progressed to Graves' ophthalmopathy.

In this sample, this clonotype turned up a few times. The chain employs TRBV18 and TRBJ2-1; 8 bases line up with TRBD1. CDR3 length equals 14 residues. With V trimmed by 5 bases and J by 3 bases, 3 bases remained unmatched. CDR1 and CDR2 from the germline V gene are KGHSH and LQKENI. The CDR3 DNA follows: TGTGCCAGCTCAAAGACAGGGGACTACAATGAGCAGTTCTTC. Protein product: CASSKTGDYNEQFF.

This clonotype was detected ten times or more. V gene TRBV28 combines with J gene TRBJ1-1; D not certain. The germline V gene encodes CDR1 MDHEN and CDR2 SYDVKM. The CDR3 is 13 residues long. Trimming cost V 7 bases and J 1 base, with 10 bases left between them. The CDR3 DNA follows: TGTGCCAGCAAGGTCCAGCCGAACACTGAAGCTTTCTTT. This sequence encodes CASKVQPNTEAFF.

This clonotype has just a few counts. The CDR3 loop is CASSQLRSGRRGLQPQHF. CDR3 DNA: TGTGCCAGCAGCCAATTACGTTCCGGGCGCAGGGGGCTTCAGCCCCAGCATTTT. The chain employs TRBV16 and TRBJ1-5, with 8 bases aligning to TRBD1. The CDR3 runs 18 residues. V was clipped by 1 base and J by 6 bases; unmatched bases: 14. Looked up from germline, CDR1 is KGHSY and CDR2 is FQNENV.

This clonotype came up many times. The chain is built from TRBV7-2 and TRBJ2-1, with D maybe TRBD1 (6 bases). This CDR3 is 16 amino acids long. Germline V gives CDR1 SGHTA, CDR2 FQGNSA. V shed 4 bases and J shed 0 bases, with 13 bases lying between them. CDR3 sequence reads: CASSSLTGTSYNEQFF. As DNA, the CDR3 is TGTGCCAGCAGCTCGTTAACAGGGACCTCCTACAATGAGCAGTTCTTC.

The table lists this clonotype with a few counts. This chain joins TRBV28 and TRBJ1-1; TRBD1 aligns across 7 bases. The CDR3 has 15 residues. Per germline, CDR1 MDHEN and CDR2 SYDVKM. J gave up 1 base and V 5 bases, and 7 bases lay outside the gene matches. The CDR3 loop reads CASSPDDRANTEAFF. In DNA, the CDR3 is TGTGCCAGCAGTCCAGACGACAGGGCGAACACTGAAGCTTTCTTT.

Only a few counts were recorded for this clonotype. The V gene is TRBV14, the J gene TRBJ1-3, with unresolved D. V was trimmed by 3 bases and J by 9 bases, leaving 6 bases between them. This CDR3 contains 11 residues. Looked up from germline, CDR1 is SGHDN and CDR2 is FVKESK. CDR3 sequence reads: CASSHSGTIYF. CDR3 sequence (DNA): TGTGCCAGCAGCCACTCGGGCACCATATATTTT.

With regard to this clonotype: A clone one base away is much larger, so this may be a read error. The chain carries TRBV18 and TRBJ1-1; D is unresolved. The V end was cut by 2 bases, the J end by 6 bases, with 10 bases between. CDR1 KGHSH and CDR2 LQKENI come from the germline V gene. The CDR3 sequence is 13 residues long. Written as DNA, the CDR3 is TGTGCCAGCTCACCAAATTGGGTTTCTGAAGCTTTCTTT. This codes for CASSPNWVSEAFF.

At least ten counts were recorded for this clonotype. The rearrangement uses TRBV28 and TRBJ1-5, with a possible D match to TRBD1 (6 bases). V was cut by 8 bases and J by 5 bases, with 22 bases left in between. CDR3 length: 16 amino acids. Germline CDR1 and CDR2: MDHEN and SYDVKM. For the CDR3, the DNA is TGTGCCAGCGGCAATCTCAGGGGTTTTAGGGATCAGCCCCAGCATTTT. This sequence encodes CASGNLRGFRDQPQHF.

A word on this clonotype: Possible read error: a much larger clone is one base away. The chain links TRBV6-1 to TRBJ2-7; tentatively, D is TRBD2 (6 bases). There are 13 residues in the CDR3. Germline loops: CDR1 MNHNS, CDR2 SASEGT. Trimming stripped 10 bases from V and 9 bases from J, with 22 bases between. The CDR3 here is CAICTGELRGQYF. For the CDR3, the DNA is TGTGCCATCTGCACGGGAGAACTACGCGGGCAGTACTTC.

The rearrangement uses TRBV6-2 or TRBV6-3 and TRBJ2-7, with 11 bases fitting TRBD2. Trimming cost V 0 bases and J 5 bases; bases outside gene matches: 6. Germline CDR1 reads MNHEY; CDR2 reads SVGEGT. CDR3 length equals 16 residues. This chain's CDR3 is CASSYSTGSGGDEQYF. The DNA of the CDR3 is TGTGCCAGCAGTTACTCGACGGGTAGCGGGGGGGACGAGCAGTACTTC.

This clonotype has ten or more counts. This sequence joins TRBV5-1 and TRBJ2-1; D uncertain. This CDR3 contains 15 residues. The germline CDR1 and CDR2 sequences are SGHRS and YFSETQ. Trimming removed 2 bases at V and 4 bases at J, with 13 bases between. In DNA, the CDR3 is TGCGCCAGCAGCTTCACGCTAGGTCCATACAATGAGCAGTTCTTC. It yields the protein CASSFTLGPYNEQFF.

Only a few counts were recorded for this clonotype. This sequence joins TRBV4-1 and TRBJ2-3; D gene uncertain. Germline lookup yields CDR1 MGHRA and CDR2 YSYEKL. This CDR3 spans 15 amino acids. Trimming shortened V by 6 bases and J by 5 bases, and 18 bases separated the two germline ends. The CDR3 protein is CASRTLGRQIDTQYF. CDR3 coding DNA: TGCGCCAGCAGGACCTTAGGTAGACAAATAGATACGCAGTATTTT.

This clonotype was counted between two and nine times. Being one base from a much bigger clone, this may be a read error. In DNA, the CDR3 is TGTACCAGCAGCCCCGAAAAGACCGTATTCGAGCAGTACTTC. Its translation: CTSSPEKTVFEQYF. V usage is TRBV28 and J usage is TRBJ2-7, with D unresolved. Germline V CDR1 and CDR2: MDHEN, SYDVKM. This CDR3 has 14 amino acids.

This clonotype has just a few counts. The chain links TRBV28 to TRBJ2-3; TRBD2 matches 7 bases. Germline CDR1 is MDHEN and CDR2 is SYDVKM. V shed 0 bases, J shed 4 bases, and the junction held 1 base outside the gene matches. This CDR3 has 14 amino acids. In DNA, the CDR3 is TGTGCCAGCAGTTTATGGGGGGGGTCAGATACGCAGTATTTT. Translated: CASSLWGGSDTQYF.